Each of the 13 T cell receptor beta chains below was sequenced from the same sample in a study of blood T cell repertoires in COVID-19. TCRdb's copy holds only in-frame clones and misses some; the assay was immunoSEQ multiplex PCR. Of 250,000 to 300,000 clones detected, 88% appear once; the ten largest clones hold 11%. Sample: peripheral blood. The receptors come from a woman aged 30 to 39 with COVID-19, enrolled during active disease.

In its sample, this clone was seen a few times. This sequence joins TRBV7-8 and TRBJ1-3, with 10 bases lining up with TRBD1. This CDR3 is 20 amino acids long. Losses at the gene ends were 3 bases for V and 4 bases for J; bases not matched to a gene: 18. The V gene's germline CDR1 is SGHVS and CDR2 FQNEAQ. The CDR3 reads CASSLAGQGTFLSEGNTIYF. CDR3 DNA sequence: TGTGCCAGCAGCTTGGCGGGACAGGGGACCTTTCTTTCGGAAGGAAACACCATATATTTT.

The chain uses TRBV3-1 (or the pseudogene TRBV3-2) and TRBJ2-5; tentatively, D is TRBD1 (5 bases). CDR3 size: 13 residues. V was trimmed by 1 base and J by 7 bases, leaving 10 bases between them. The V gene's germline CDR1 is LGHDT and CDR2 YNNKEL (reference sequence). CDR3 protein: CASSQGREGTQYF. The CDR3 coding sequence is TGTGCCAGCAGCCAAGGCAGGGAAGGGACCCAGTACTTC.

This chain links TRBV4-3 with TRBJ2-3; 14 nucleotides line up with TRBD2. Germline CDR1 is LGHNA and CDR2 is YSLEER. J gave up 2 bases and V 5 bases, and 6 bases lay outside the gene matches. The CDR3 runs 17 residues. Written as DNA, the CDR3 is TGCGCCAGCAGCACCCGGACTAGCGGGAGGTTCACAGATACGCAGTATTTT. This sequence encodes CASSTRTSGRFTDTQYF.

Here the CDR3 DNA reads TGTGCCAGCACCCAGGGACAGGGGCACCAGCCCCAGCATTTT. Translating gives CASTQGQGHQPQHF. The V and J genes are TRBV28 and TRBJ1-5; 10 bases agree with TRBD1. Germline V gene lookup returns CDR1 MDHEN and CDR2 SYDVKM. The CDR3 contains 14 residues. V was pared by 7 bases and J by 7 bases, with 7 bases of the junction left unmatched. The whole variable domain, remainder taken from reference TRBV28 and TRBJ1-5, is DVKVTQSSRYLVKRTGEKVFLECVQDMDHENMFWYRQDPGLGLRLIYFSYDVKMKEKGDIPEGYSVSREKKERFSLILESASTNQTSMYLCASTQGQGHQPQHFGDGTRLSIL.

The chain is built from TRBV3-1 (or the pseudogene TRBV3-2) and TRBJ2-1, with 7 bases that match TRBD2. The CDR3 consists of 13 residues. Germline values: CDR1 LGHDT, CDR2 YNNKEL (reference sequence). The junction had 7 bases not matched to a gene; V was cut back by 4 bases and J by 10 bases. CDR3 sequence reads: CASSRFREGEQFF. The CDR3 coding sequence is TGTGCCAGCAGCCGGTTTAGGGAGGGGGAGCAGTTCTTC.

CDR3 sequence: CASSQGVKWNTGELFF. CDR3 DNA: TGCGCCAGCAGCCAAGGAGTAAAGTGGAACACCGGGGAGCTGTTTTTT. The rearrangement joins TRBV4-1 to TRBJ2-2, with D unclear. V was trimmed by 1 base and J by 1 base, leaving 10 bases between them. The germline V gene has CDR1 MGHRA and CDR2 YSYEKL. CDR3 length: 16 residues.

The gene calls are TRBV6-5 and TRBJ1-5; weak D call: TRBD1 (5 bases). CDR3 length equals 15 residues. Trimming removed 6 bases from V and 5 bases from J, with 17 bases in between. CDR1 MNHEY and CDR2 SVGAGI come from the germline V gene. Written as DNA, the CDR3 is TGTGCCAGCAGCAAGGACACACGTCCCTATCAGCCCCAGCATTTT. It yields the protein CASSKDTRPYQPQHF.

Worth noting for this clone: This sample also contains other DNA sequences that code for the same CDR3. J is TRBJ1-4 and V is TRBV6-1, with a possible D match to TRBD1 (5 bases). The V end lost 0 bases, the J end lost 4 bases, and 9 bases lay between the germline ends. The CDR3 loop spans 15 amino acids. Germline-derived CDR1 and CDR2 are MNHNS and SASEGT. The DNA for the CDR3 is TGTGCCAGCAGTGAAGCGCAGGGTGGTAATGAAAAACTGTTTTTT. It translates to CASSEAQGGNEKLFF.

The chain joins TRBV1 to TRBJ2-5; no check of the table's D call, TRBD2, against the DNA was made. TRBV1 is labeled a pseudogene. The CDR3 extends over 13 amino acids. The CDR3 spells CTSSQEGGETQYF. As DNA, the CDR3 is TGCACCAGCAGCCAAGAAGGCGGAGAGACCCAGTACTTC.

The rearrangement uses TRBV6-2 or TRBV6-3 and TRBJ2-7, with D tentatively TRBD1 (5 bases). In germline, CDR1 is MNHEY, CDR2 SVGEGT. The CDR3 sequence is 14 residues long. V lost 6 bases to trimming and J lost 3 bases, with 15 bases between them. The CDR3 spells CASSNNGQLYEQYF. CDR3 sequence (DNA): TGTGCCAGCAGCAACAACGGACAACTCTACGAGCAGTACTTC.

This CDR3 is CASSLTRNYEQYF. CDR3 bases: TGTGCCAGCAGTTTGACTAGAAACTACGAGCAGTACTTC. The chain is built from TRBV27 and TRBJ2-7, with D possibly TRBD2 on 6 matching bases. From germline, CDR1 is MNHEY and CDR2 SMNVEV (reference sequence). V lost 3 bases, J lost 3 bases, and 9 bases lay in between. The CDR3 sequence is 13 residues long.

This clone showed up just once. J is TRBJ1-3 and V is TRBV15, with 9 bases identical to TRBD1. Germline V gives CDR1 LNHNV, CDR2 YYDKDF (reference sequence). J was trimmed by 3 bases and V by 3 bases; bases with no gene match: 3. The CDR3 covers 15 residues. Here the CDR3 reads CATSSDRGYGNTIYF. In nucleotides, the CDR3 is TGTGCCACCAGCAGTGACAGGGGGTATGGAAACACCATATATTTT.

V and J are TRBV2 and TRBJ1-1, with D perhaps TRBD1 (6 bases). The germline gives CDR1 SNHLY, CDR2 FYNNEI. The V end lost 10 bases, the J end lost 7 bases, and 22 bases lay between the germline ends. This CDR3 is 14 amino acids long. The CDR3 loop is CATTSGTLDFEAFF. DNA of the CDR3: TGTGCCACCACGTCAGGGACACTTGATTTTGAAGCTTTCTTT.